Listed below are T cell receptor beta chains from one sample, sequenced in a study of radiotherapy plus CTLA-4 blockade in lung cancer. Sequencing was performed with immunoSEQ multiplex PCR; in TCRdb, only in-frame clones are kept and a portion is missing. The sample carries approximately 89,000 clones, around 76% recorded once. The starting material was peripheral blood, obtained from a patient treated with radiotherapy plus ipilimumab. These receptors originate from a human donor with non-small cell lung cancer who had a partial response to radiotherapy plus ipilimumab. Some clones in this sample may be carry-over from other donors' samples. Both conserved end residues are part of each CDR3. The order of the fields is clone size, J gene, D gene, V gene, CDR3 protein, CDR3 DNA. D genes are given only for firm matches. Clone size is not always given. Where it is, it says once, few, many or a class for expanded clones.

NA	TRBJ1-1	NA	TRBV10-1	CASANRQNTEAFF	TGCGCCAGCGCAAACCGACAGAACACTGAAGCTTTCTTT
NA	TRBJ1-4	NA	TRBV13	CASSFSGVGEKLFF	TGTGCCAGCAGCTTTTCGGGGGTAGGTGAAAAACTGTTTTTT
NA	TRBJ1-5	NA	TRBV7-8	CASSLATVPYQPQHF	TGTGCCAGCAGCTTAGCGACAGTACCCTATCAGCCCCAGCATTTT
NA	TRBJ2-5	NA	TRBV21-1	CASSKPGLAGETQYF	TGTGCCAGCAGCAAGCCGGGACTAGCTGGGGAGACCCAGTACTTC
NA	TRBJ2-3	NA	TRBV7-3	CASSSGELSDTQYF	TGTGCCAGCAGCTCCGGGGAACTGTCAGATACGCAGTATTTT
few	TRBJ2-5	NA	TRBV21-1	CASSNPLKDYRRETQYF	TGTGCCAGCAGCAATCCCTTGAAGGACTACCGTAGAGAGACCCAGTACTTC
NA	TRBJ1-5	TRBD1	TRBV19	CASSPGQQLPPQHF	TGTGCCAGTAGTCCGGGACAGCAACTACCTCCCCAGCATTTT
NA	TRBJ1-1	NA	TRBV5-5	CASSSLQGRNTEAFF	TGTGCCAGCAGCTCCTTACAGGGAAGGAACACTGAAGCTTTCTTT
few	TRBJ2-2	TRBD1	TRBV28	CASSHVPNRGTGELFF	TGTGCCAGCAGTCACGTCCCAAACAGGGGAACCGGGGAGCTGTTTTTT
NA	TRBJ1-3	NA	TRBV10-3	CAISADRDSGNTIYF	TGTGCCATCAGCGCGGACAGAGACTCTGGAAACACCATATATTTT